This T cell receptor (beta chain) was sequenced for a study of glioma-infiltrating T cells after dendritic cell vaccination. Study results and limitations: Higher pretreatment TIL content predicted longer progression-free time and survival.

Sample time point: after dendritic cell vaccination, including at tumor progression/relapse. This CDR3 spans 13 amino acids. V was shortened by 1 base and J by 10 bases, with 13 bases between the two germline ends. CDR1 and CDR2 (germline): MGHRA, YSYEKL. Points on this clone: Its cognate antigen is unknown.

TCRdb's table, derived via immunoSEQ multiplex PCR, lists solely in-frame clones and lacks some. The sample includes approximately 24,000 clones, roughly 91% seen only once; the top ten take less than 3%. This sequence was found in a human donor with glioblastoma. J is TRBJ1-1 and V is TRBV4-1; perhaps TRBD1 as D (6 bases). The sample in question was blood, obtained after dendritic cell vaccination. CDR3 coding DNA: TGCGCCAGCAGCCAAGTTCCCAGGGGCCGAGCTTTCTTT. It specifies CASSQVPRGRAFF.